These 21 T cell receptor beta chains came from one sample sequenced in a study of blood T cell repertoires in COVID-19 (dated by TCRdb to 2020 to 2022). Library construction relied on the immunoSEQ multiplex PCR assay. Here the immuneACCESS table is served through TCRdb, limited to in-frame sequences with V and J called. Missing clones are a known gap in these copies; in checked studies unresolved V genes cover under half, and the rest lacks a known reason. In this sample the table shows around 300,000 clones, about 89% of which occur a single time. In total, the top ten clones hold 0.94% of the sample. Sample: peripheral blood. Source of these receptors: a woman between 40 and 55 years old who had recovered from COVID-19.

This chain links TRBV11-2 with TRBJ2-7, with a possible D match to TRBD1 (6 bases). Germline CDR1 reads SGHAT; CDR2 reads FQNNGV. The CDR3 runs 14 residues. The ends were cut back, 5 bases at V and 7 bases at J, with 18 bases in the middle. The CDR3 protein is CASSPPGGSGEQYF. CDR3 DNA sequence: TGTGCCAGCAGCCCCCCTGGGGGCTCGGGGGAGCAGTACTTC.

The chain uses TRBV2 and TRBJ2-5; perhaps TRBD2 as D (6 bases). Trimming stripped 0 bases from V and 5 bases from J, with 13 bases between. CDR1 is SNHLY, CDR2 FYNNEI, per germline. The CDR3 covers 15 residues. CDR3 DNA sequence: TGTGCCAGCAGTGAAGCGCCTAGCGACTGGGAGACCCAGTACTTC. It yields the protein CASSEAPSDWETQYF.

The chain is built from TRBV10-1 and TRBJ1-2; a weak D match, TRBD1 (5 bases). The CDR3 has 12 amino acids. The V and J ends lost 6 bases and 4 bases respectively, with 9 bases between them. Germline CDR1 and CDR2: WNHNN and SYGVQD (reference sequence). CDR3 sequence: CASSPQGYGYTF. In nucleotides, the CDR3 is TGCGCCAGCAGCCCCCAGGGCTATGGCTACACCTTC.

This rearrangement joins TRBV19 to TRBJ2-7; no firm D call. Germline V CDR1 and CDR2: LNHDA, SQIVND (reference sequence). CDR3 length: 16 amino acids. Trimming pared 7 bases from V and 0 bases from J, leaving 19 bases between. CDR3 loop: CASKISEQLDSYEQYF. The CDR3 nucleotides read TGTGCCAGTAAAATCTCGGAGCAGTTGGACTCCTACGAGCAGTACTTC.

On this clone: Other DNA sequences in the same sample also yield this CDR3. V is TRBV7-9 and J is TRBJ2-7, with a tentative D call TRBD2 (6 bases). V was cut by 0 bases and J by 4 bases, with 10 bases left in between. The germline CDR1 and CDR2 sequences are SEHNR and FQNEAQ (reference sequence). This CDR3 has 14 amino acids. CDR3 loop: CASSLAGSGYEQYF. The CDR3 DNA follows: TGTGCCAGCAGCTTAGCCGGGAGTGGATACGAGCAGTACTTC.

The chain links TRBV6-1 to TRBJ2-1; 7 positions match TRBD2. The CDR3 is 16 residues long. The junction had 6 bases not matched to a gene; V was cut back by 0 bases and J by 4 bases. Per germline, CDR1 MNHNS and CDR2 SASEGT. The CDR3 protein is CASSEAGGTKYNEQFF. CDR3 nucleotides: TGTGCCAGCAGTGAAGCGGGGGGGACTAAATACAATGAGCAGTTCTTC.

The chain is built from TRBV27 and TRBJ1-5, with D maybe TRBD1 (6 bases). Deletions cut 5 bases from V and 3 bases from J, with 14 bases between. This CDR3 spans 15 amino acids. Germline values: CDR1 MNHEY, CDR2 SMNVEV (reference sequence). CDR3 loop: CASSPLDRFNQPQHF. The CDR3, as DNA: TGTGCCAGCAGTCCCCTAGACAGGTTCAATCAGCCCCAGCATTTT.

V and J are TRBV21-1 and TRBJ2-1; TRBD2, the D gene given by the table, was not confirmed from the DNA. TRBV21-1 corresponds to a pseudogene. This CDR3 is built from 18 residues. The CDR3 region has the DNA TGTGCCAGCAGCAAAGGGCTGGGACTAGCGAGCTCCTACAATGAGCAGTTCTTC. Translated: CASSKGLGLASSYNEQFF.

CDR3 DNA sequence: TGTGCCAGCAGTTATACTAGCGGGGGGACCCCCTCCTACGAGCAGTACTTC. Its translation is CASSYTSGGTPSYEQYF. This chain connects TRBV6-2 or TRBV6-3 to TRBJ2-7; 12 bases are a match to TRBD2. CDR3 length: 17 residues. The germline V gene encodes CDR1 MNHEY and CDR2 SVGEGT. Losses at the gene ends were 3 bases for V and 0 bases for J; bases not matched to a gene: 6.

The gene calls are TRBV7-2 and TRBJ2-7; the match to TRBD2 covers 8 bases. The CDR3 loop spans 15 amino acids. In germline, CDR1 is SGHTA, CDR2 FQGNSA. With 5 bases clipped from V and 2 bases from J, the junction kept 8 bases outside the gene matches. CDR3 protein: CASSDLSGATYEQYF. CDR3 DNA: TGTGCCAGCAGCGACCTTAGCGGGGCAACCTACGAGCAGTACTTC.

On this clone: Other nucleotide sequences in the sample specify the same CDR3. V gene TRBV5-1 combines with J gene TRBJ2-7, with TRBD1 identical over 7 bases. The CDR3 is 12 residues long. Germline V gene lookup returns CDR1 SGHRS and CDR2 YFSETQ. The trim removed 3 bases at V and 4 bases at J, leaving 1 base unmatched. CDR3 sequence (DNA): TGCGCCAGCAGCTCACAGGGGTACGAGCAGTACTTC. Translating it yields CASSSQGYEQYF.

This chain connects TRBV7-9 to TRBJ1-6, with TRBD1 as a possible D gene (6 bases). This CDR3 contains 12 residues. Trimming stripped 3 bases from V and 13 bases from J, with 10 bases between. Germline CDR1 reads SEHNR; CDR2 reads FQNEAQ (reference sequence). As DNA, the CDR3 is TGTGCCAGCAGCTTGAACCAGGGGCCCCTCCACTTT. As protein: CASSLNQGPLHF.

This rearrangement joins TRBV4-1 to TRBJ1-1, with D tentatively TRBD1 (5 bases). V was trimmed by 1 base and J by 4 bases, leaving 13 bases between them. The germline CDR1 and CDR2 sequences are MGHRA and YSYEKL. This CDR3 is built from 15 residues. CDR3 loop: CASSQGRTPATEAFF. The CDR3 region has the DNA TGCGCCAGCAGCCAAGGAAGGACACCGGCCACTGAAGCTTTCTTT.

The V and J genes are TRBV28 and TRBJ2-5, with D unclear. This CDR3 comprises 13 residues. The germline V gene encodes CDR1 MDHEN and CDR2 SYDVKM. V was shortened by 5 bases and J by 7 bases, with 14 bases between the two germline ends. CDR3 region: CASSEPPIGTQYF. Here the CDR3 DNA reads TGTGCCAGCAGTGAACCCCCAATCGGGACCCAGTACTTC.

Note on this clone: Since the CDR3 does not end with the conserved phenylalanine or tryptophan, this likely comes from a read error. The limits of the CDR3 on the DNA are not certain, so only TCRdb's listed CDR3 is given. CDR3 residues: CATATSEDSLRGY. The rearrangement uses TRBV24-1 and TRBJ1-5; the table's TRBD1 call for D was not verified on the DNA. CDR1 is KGHDR, CDR2 SFDVKD, per germline. The CDR3 spans 13 residues, counting both ends.

V gene TRBV3-1 (or the pseudogene TRBV3-2) combines with J gene TRBJ2-4, with a possible D match to TRBD1 (6 bases). Trimming took off 4 bases at V and 0 bases at J, with 13 bases between the two ends. CDR1 LGHDT and CDR2 YNNKEL come from the germline V gene (reference sequence). The CDR3 loop spans 16 amino acids. CDR3 DNA sequence: TGTGCCAGCAGCCCTCAGGGGTCGCTAGCCAAAAACATTCAGTACTTC. Translating it yields CASSPQGSLAKNIQYF.

This clone was counted only a few times. The chain combines TRBV7-6 with TRBJ2-1, with 12 bases that match TRBD2. The V segment lost 5 bases and the J segment 4 bases; nucleotides outside the gene matches: 9. Germline CDR1 is SGHVS and CDR2 is FNYEAQ. There are 17 residues in the CDR3. DNA for the CDR3: TGTGCCAGCAGCCCTGGGACTAGCGGGCCTCCTTACAATGAGCAGTTCTTC. This codes for CASSPGTSGPPYNEQFF.

V usage is TRBV5-5 and J usage is TRBJ2-1; 10 bases are a match to TRBD2. The CDR3 is 15 amino acids. The trim removed 3 bases at V and 0 bases at J, leaving 0 bases unmatched. CDR1 and CDR2 (germline): SGHKS, YYEKEE (reference sequence). In DNA, the CDR3 is TGTGCCAGCAGCTCTAGCGGGAGCTCCTACAATGAGCAGTTCTTC. Protein product: CASSSSGSSYNEQFF.

The chain recombines TRBV6-5 with TRBJ2-7; D may be TRBD2 (5 bases). Germline V gene data show CDR1 as MNHEY and CDR2 as SVGAGI. The CDR3 contains 14 residues. V shed 7 bases and J shed 0 bases, with 13 bases lying between them. The CDR3 coding sequence is TGTGCCAGCATTTTCAGCGGTAGCTCCTACGAGCAGTACTTC. This translates into CASIFSGSSYEQYF.

J is TRBJ2-1 and V is TRBV5-1; a weak D match, TRBD2 (6 bases). CDR3 length: 16 amino acids. Between the trimmed V and J ends, which lost 4 bases and 4 bases, there was a span of 18 bases. CDR1 and CDR2 from the germline V gene are SGHRS and YFSETQ. The CDR3: CASSLGGAGQYNEQFF. CDR3 DNA: TGCGCCAGCAGCCTGGGCGGGGCAGGGCAATACAATGAGCAGTTCTTC.

V and J are TRBV5-1 and TRBJ2-3; 8 bases are a match to TRBD2. CDR1 and CDR2 (germline): SGHRS, YFSETQ. V lost 0 bases, J lost 4 bases, and 13 bases stayed unmatched. This CDR3 spans 18 amino acids. The CDR3 is CASSLGSGATSGADTQYF. The CDR3 DNA is TGCGCCAGCAGCTTGGGTAGCGGGGCTACATCGGGGGCAGATACGCAGTATTTT.